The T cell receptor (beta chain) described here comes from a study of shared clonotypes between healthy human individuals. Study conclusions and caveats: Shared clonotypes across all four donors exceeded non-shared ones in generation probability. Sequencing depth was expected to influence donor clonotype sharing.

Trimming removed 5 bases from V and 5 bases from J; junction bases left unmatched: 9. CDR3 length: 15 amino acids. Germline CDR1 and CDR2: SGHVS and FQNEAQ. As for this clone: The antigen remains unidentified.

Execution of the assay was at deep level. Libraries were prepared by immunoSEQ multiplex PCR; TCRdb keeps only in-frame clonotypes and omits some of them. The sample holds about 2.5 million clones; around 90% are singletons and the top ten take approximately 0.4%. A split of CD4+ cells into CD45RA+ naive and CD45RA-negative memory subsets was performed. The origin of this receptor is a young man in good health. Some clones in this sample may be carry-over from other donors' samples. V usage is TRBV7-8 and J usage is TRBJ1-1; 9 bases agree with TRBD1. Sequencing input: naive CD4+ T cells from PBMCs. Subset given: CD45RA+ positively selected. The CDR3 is CASSARDRAWTEAFF. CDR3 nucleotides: TGTGCCAGCAGCGCCCGGGACAGGGCTTGGACTGAAGCTTTCTTT. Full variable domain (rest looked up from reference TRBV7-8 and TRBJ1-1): GAGVSQSPRYKVAKRGQDVALRCDPISGHVSLFWYQQALGQGPEFLTYFQNEAQLDKSGLPSDRFFAERPEGSVSTLKIQRTQQEDSAVYLCASSARDRAWTEAFFGQGTRLTVV.